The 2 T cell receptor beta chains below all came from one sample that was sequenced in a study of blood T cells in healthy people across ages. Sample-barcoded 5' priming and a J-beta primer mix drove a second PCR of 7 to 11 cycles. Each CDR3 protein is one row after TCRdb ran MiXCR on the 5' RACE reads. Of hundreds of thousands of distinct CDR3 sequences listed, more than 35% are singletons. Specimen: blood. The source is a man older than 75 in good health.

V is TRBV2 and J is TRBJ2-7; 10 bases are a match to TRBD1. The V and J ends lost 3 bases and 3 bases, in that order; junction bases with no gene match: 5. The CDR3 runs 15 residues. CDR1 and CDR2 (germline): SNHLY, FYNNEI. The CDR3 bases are TGTGCCAGCAGTGAGGGGGACAGGGGCTTCTACGAGCAGTACTTC. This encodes CASSEGDRGFYEQYF.

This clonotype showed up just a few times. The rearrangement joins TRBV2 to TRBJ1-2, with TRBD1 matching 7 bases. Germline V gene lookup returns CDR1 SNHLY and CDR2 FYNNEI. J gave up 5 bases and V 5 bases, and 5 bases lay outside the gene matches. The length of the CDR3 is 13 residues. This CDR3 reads CASSYGQEYGYTF. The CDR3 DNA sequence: TGTGCCAGCAGTTATGGACAGGAATATGGCTACACCTTC.